The 10 T cell receptor beta chains reported below all come from one sample, sequenced in a study of blood T cells in healthy people across ages. A J-beta primer mix and a sample-barcoded 5' primer were used in a second PCR of roughly 6 to 11 cycles. TCRdb ran MiXCR on the 5' RACE reads and lists one entry per CDR3 protein. Here the sample spans over 500,000 distinct CDR3 sequences, about 27% being singletons. The sample was also linked to a second study, of T cells of mothers and their children.

Sequenced: blood. All receptors derive from a boy between 2 and 10 years old in good health.

The V and J genes are TRBV20-1 and TRBJ2-5, with a possible D match to TRBD1 (6 bases). The J call is doubtful: the DNA matches TRBJ2-7 better. The CDR3 is made up of 15 amino acids. The V gene's germline CDR1 is DFQATT and CDR2 SNEGSKA (reference sequence). The CDR3 sequence: CSATPEQGAGYEQYF. CDR3 nucleotide sequence: TGCAGTGCTACCCCAGAACAGGGCGCAGGGTACGAGCAGTACTTC.

This clonotype was recorded a few times. This CDR3 reads CASSLGTSGHYEQYF. DNA of the CDR3: TGTGCCAGCAGCTTAGGGACTAGCGGCCACTACGAGCAGTACTTC. This chain joins TRBV7-9 and TRBJ2-7; 10 bases agree with TRBD2. Trimming took 1 base from V and 3 from J; bases not matched to a gene: 3. The CDR3 runs to 15 residues. Germline CDR1 and CDR2: SEHNR and FQNEAQ (reference sequence).

The rearrangement uses TRBV5-5 and TRBJ2-5, with 10 bases lining up with TRBD2. Germline values: CDR1 SGHKS, CDR2 YYEKEE (reference sequence). The CDR3 is made up of 16 amino acids. V dropped 4 bases and J dropped 2; count of bases not matched to a gene: 8. The CDR3 coding sequence is TGTGCCAGCAGCCCCGGTAGCGGGGGGCTACAAGAGACCCAGTACTTC. It is translated as CASSPGSGGLQETQYF.

As DNA, the CDR3 is TGTGCCAGCCTTTACGGTCCGAACACCGGGGAGCTGTTTTTT. Translated: CASLYGPNTGELFF. J is TRBJ2-2 and V is TRBV7-9; no definite D call. Germline V gene sequence: CDR1 SEHNR, CDR2 FQNEAQ (reference sequence). V was clipped by 8 bases and J by 0 bases, with 10 bases between them. There are 14 residues in the CDR3. Together with reference TRBV7-9 and TRBJ2-2, the CDR3 gives the full variable domain: DTGVSQNPRHKITKRGQNVTFRCDPISEHNRLYWYRQTLGQGPEFLTYFQNEAQLEKSRLLSDRFSAERPKGSFSTLEIQRTEQGDSAMYLCASLYGPNTGELFFGEGSRLTVL.

The chain carries TRBV7-9 and TRBJ2-2; TRBD1 might be the D (5 bases). Germline assignment: CDR1 SEHNR and CDR2 FQNEAQ (reference sequence). This CDR3 is 15 amino acids long. The ends were cut back, 4 bases at V and 1 base at J, with 10 bases in the middle. DNA of the CDR3: TGTGCCAGCAGCTCCAACGACAGGAACACCGGGGAGCTGTTTTTT. This encodes CASSSNDRNTGELFF. Complete variable domain (other parts from reference TRBV7-9 and TRBJ2-2): DTGVSQNPRHKITKRGQNVTFRCDPISEHNRLYWYRQTLGQGPEFLTYFQNEAQLEKSRLLSDRFSAERPKGSFSTLEIQRTEQGDSAMYLCASSSNDRNTGELFFGEGSRLTVL.

The chain has TRBV20-1 and TRBJ2-7, with 7 bases aligning to TRBD1. The CDR3 sequence is 14 residues long. Germline lookup yields CDR1 DFQATT and CDR2 SNEGSKA (reference sequence). Trimming cost V 3 bases and J 3 bases; bases outside gene matches: 8. This CDR3 reads CSARRAQGVYEQYF. The CDR3, as DNA: TGCAGTGCTAGGCGGGCCCAGGGGGTCTACGAGCAGTACTTC.

The chain uses TRBV7-9 and TRBJ2-1; D ambiguous. Germline CDR1 SEHNR, CDR2 FQNEAQ (reference sequence). V was pared by 1 base and J by 7 bases, with 11 bases between. CDR3 size: 14 residues. The CDR3 nucleotides read TGTGCCAGCAGCTTAGGCTGGAGTGGGAATGAGCAGTTCTTC. Translated, it gives CASSLGWSGNEQFF.

The V call is TRBV25-1, the J call TRBJ2-4, with D unresolved. V gave up 2 bases and J gave up 0 bases, with 5 bases separating them. Germline CDR1 is MGHDK and CDR2 is SYGVNS. The CDR3 spans 14 residues. The CDR3 spells CASSENVAKNIQYF. The CDR3 DNA sequence: TGTGCCAGCAGTGAAAATGTAGCCAAAAACATTCAGTACTTC.

This clonotype occurred a few times. J is TRBJ1-1 and V is TRBV7-9; 9 bases are shared with TRBD1. With V trimmed by 3 bases and J by 8 bases, 7 bases remained unmatched. This CDR3 has 14 amino acids. The germline V gene encodes CDR1 SEHNR and CDR2 FQNEAQ (reference sequence). CDR3: CASSLGLTGGEAFF. The CDR3 nucleotides read TGTGCCAGCAGCTTGGGTCTTACAGGGGGCGAAGCTTTCTTT.

The rearrangement links TRBV10-2 to TRBJ1-6; D remains ambiguous. V was cut by 3 bases and J by 14 bases, with 11 bases left in between. This CDR3 has 12 amino acids. Germline CDR1 and CDR2: WSHSY and SAAADI. CDR3: CASSDPLESLHF. CDR3 DNA: TGCGCCAGCAGTGACCCTCTGGAGTCCCTCCACTTT.